These 28 T cell receptor beta chains were all obtained from the same sample, sequenced in a study of blood T cell repertoires in COVID-19. Assay used: immunoSEQ multiplex PCR; TCRdb lists only in-frame clones, some missing. The table includes roughly 250,000 clones, about 90% detected once. The specimen was peripheral blood. The receptors originated from a woman aged 40 to 50 with acute or convalescent COVID-19.

The chain has TRBV5-1 and TRBJ1-2; TRBD1 might be the D (5 bases). The CDR3 spans 14 residues. Germline CDR1 and CDR2: SGHRS and YFSETQ. Trimming took 2 bases from V and 4 from J, leaving 12 bases between them. The chain's CDR3 is CASSFLQGGYGYTF. CDR3 bases: TGCGCCAGCAGCTTTCTGCAGGGTGGCTATGGCTACACCTTC.

A remark on this clone: The sample has other DNA sequences that encode this CDR3 too. The chain carries TRBV4-1 and TRBJ1-1; 8 positions agree with TRBD1. The ends lost 4 bases at V and 5 bases at J; junction bases unmatched: 18. The CDR3 spans 18 residues. Germline assignment: CDR1 MGHRA and CDR2 YSYEKL. CDR3 sequence: CASSLLGAGGDGRTEAFF. The CDR3 DNA reads as TGCGCCAGCAGCCTCCTAGGGGCAGGGGGCGACGGTAGGACTGAAGCTTTCTTT.

The chain combines TRBV7-3 with TRBJ2-5, with TRBD1 as a possible D gene (5 bases). The CDR3 length is 15 residues. CDR1 and CDR2 (germline): SGHTA, FQGTGA. V was pared by 2 bases and J by 5 bases, with 15 bases between. CDR3 nucleotides: TGTGCCAGCAGCTTATCTCCAGGGCGCAGGGAGACCCAGTACTTC. Translation gives CASSLSPGRRETQYF. The variable domain in full, with the rest retrieved from reference TRBV7-3 and TRBJ2-5, is GAGVSQTPSNKVTEKGKYVELRCDPISGHTALYWYRQSLGQGPEFLIYFQGTGAADDSGLPNDRFFAVRPEGSVSTLKIQRTERGDSAVYLCASSLSPGRRETQYFGPGTRLLVL.

The rearrangement links TRBV28 to TRBJ2-5; perhaps TRBD2 as D (6 bases). Germline V gene data show CDR1 as MDHEN and CDR2 as SYDVKM. V was cut by 5 bases and J by 0 bases, with 22 bases left in between. The CDR3 extends over 18 amino acids. The CDR3: CASSRIGPLALHQETQYF. The DNA for the CDR3 is TGTGCCAGCAGTCGTATAGGACCTCTAGCGTTGCACCAAGAGACCCAGTACTTC. The full variable domain, with the rest looked up from reference TRBV28 and TRBJ2-5, is DVKVTQSSRYLVKRTGEKVFLECVQDMDHENMFWYRQDPGLGLRLIYFSYDVKMKEKGDIPEGYSVSREKKERFSLILESASTNQTSMYLCASSRIGPLALHQETQYFGPGTRLLVL.

The rearrangement joins TRBV18 to TRBJ1-2; 12 bases match TRBD1. This CDR3 region has 17 residues. Germline values: CDR1 KGHSH, CDR2 LQKENI. The V segment lost 0 bases and the J segment 0 bases; nucleotides outside the gene matches: 2. The CDR3 region has the DNA TGTGCCAGCTCACCACCGGGACAGGGGGCGGCTAACTATGGCTACACCTTC. As protein: CASSPPGQGAANYGYTF. The full variable domain, with the rest looked up from reference TRBV18 and TRBJ1-2, is NAGVMQNPRHLVRRRGQEARLRCSPMKGHSHVYWYRQLPEEGLKFMVYLQKENIIDESGMPKERFSAEFPKEGPSILRIQQVVRGDSAAYFCASSPPGQGAANYGYTFGSGTRLTVV.

The rearrangement links TRBV27 to TRBJ1-1, with D tentatively TRBD1 (5 bases). Germline V CDR1 and CDR2: MNHEY, SMNVEV (reference sequence). The CDR3 spans 14 residues. V dropped 6 bases and J dropped 2 bases, with 13 bases sitting between them. The CDR3 coding sequence is TGTGCCAGCAGGCGGGACTTCCTAAACACTGAAGCTTTCTTT. Translating gives CASRRDFLNTEAFF.

V usage is TRBV9 and J usage is TRBJ2-3; D is perhaps TRBD2 (7 bases). Trimming shortened V by 3 bases and J by 1 base, and 12 bases separated the two germline ends. The CDR3 length is 15 residues. Germline CDR1 is SGDLS and CDR2 is YYNGEE. CDR3 amino acids: CASSAPGGGTDTQYF. The CDR3 coding sequence is TGTGCCAGCAGCGCACCGGGGGGCGGCACAGATACGCAGTATTTT.

The CDR3 sequence is CASSGLAPGGELFF. The CDR3 nucleotides are TGTGCCAGCAGTGGACTAGCGCCAGGCGGGGAGCTGTTTTTT. The chain recombines TRBV2 with TRBJ2-2, with 8 bases aligning to TRBD2. V shed 4 bases and J 7 bases; nucleotides not matched to a gene: 5. The CDR3 runs to 14 residues. Per the germline V gene, CDR1 is SNHLY and CDR2 is FYNNEI.

The gene calls are TRBV5-1 and TRBJ1-2, with 9 bases that match TRBD1. The V gene's germline CDR1 is SGHRS and CDR2 YFSETQ. This CDR3 comprises 15 residues. The J segment lost 5 bases and the V segment lost 4 bases, leaving 9 bases of the junction unmatched. CDR3 DNA sequence: TGCGCCAGCAGCCCGAGGGACAGGGTAGGGTATGGCTACACCTTC. Amino acid sequence: CASSPRDRVGYGYTF.

The V call is TRBV12-3 or TRBV12-4, the J call TRBJ1-5, with 9 bases lining up with TRBD1. V gave up 4 bases and J gave up 7 bases; unmatched junction bases: 2. This CDR3 comprises 13 residues. The CDR3 DNA reads TGTGCCAGCAGTTACAGGGGGCAACAGCCCCAGCATTTT. Translation: CASSYRGQQPQHF.

The rearrangement links TRBV6-5 to TRBJ1-4; TRBD1 aligns across 7 bases. CDR3 length: 14 residues. The germline CDR1 and CDR2 sequences are MNHEY and SVGAGI. With 6 bases clipped from V and 4 bases from J, the junction kept 5 bases outside the gene matches. This chain's CDR3 is CASRQTGINEKLFF. As DNA, the CDR3 is TGTGCCAGCAGGCAGACAGGGATTAATGAAAAACTGTTTTTT.

This clone came up once. CDR3 bases: TGTGCCAGCAGCTTGGGGGAGGGGGGCACTGAAGCTTTCTTT. Protein product: CASSLGEGGTEAFF. The chain joins TRBV11-2 to TRBJ1-1; D is perhaps TRBD1 (6 bases). The germline V gene encodes CDR1 SGHAT and CDR2 FQNNGV. V lost 3 bases, J lost 4 bases, and 12 bases lay in between. The CDR3 has 14 amino acids.

This clone was detected only once. The genes are TRBV14 and TRBJ2-3; 8 bases are shared with TRBD2. The trim removed 8 bases at V and 4 bases at J, leaving 14 bases unmatched. The CDR3 length is 16 residues. CDR1 is SGHDN and CDR2 is FVKESK in the germline V gene. This chain's CDR3 is CASLQLAGGDADTQYF. In nucleotides, the CDR3 is TGTGCCAGCCTGCAATTGGCGGGGGGTGACGCAGATACGCAGTATTTT.

This clone turned up a few times. V gene TRBV4-1 combines with J gene TRBJ2-5, with D uncertain. V lost 1 base and J 11 bases, leaving 11 bases between the germline ends. CDR3 length: 12 residues. CDR1 is MGHRA, CDR2 YSYEKL, per germline. CDR3 coding DNA: TGCGCCAGCAGCCAAGTTGACACCCCTCAGTACTTC. Its translation: CASSQVDTPQYF.

The chain uses TRBV5-4 and TRBJ2-5, with TRBD2 matching 12 bases. The CDR3 is 17 amino acids. The germline V gene encodes CDR1 SGHNT and CDR2 YYREEE (reference sequence). Trimming at V came to 4 bases and at J to 5 bases, leaving 12 bases not matched to a gene. The chain's CDR3 is CASSPGASGGARETQYF. The CDR3 DNA reads TGTGCCAGCAGCCCCGGGGCTAGCGGGGGGGCCAGGGAGACCCAGTACTTC.

The gene calls are TRBV20-1 and TRBJ1-3, with D maybe TRBD1 (5 bases). Trimming removed 3 bases from V and 2 bases from J, with 8 bases in between. This CDR3 region has 13 residues. In germline, CDR1 is DFQATT, CDR2 SNEGSKA (reference sequence). The CDR3 DNA reads as TGCAGTGCTAGTCGGGGGACTGGAAACACCATATATTTT. This codes for CSASRGTGNTIYF.

The chain employs TRBV29-1 and TRBJ1-2; a weak D match, TRBD1 (6 bases). The CDR3 has 13 residues. V was pared by 3 bases and J by 1 base, with 9 bases between. Germline CDR1 reads SQVTM; CDR2 reads ANQGSEA. CDR3 DNA sequence: TGCAGCGTTGAGACAGGAAGTAACTATGGCTACACCTTC. It yields the protein CSVETGSNYGYTF. Based on the CDR3 plus reference TRBV29-1 and TRBJ1-2, the full variable domain is SAVISQKPSRDICQRGTSLTIQCQVDSQVTMMFWYRQQPGQSLTLIATANQGSEATYESGFVIDKFPISRPNLTFSTLTVSNMSPEDSSIYLCSVETGSNYGYTFGSGTRLTVV.

The V gene is TRBV27, the J gene TRBJ2-6; 10 bases agree with TRBD1. Germline V gives CDR1 MNHEY, CDR2 SMNVEV (reference sequence). This CDR3 contains 17 residues. V gave up 5 bases and J gave up 1 base; unmatched junction bases: 5. The CDR3 DNA follows: TGTGCCAGCAGTCCTGGGACAGGGGCTTCTGGGGCCAACGTCCTGACTTTC. Amino acid sequence: CASSPGTGASGANVLTF. The full variable domain, with the rest looked up from reference TRBV27 and TRBJ2-6, is EAQVTQNPRYLITVTGKKLTVTCSQNMNHEYMSWYRQDPGLGLRQIYYSMNVEVTDKGDVPEGYKVSRKEKRNFPLILESPSPNQTSLYFCASSPGTGASGANVLTFGAGSRLTVL.

The chain employs TRBV7-7 and TRBJ2-3; D gene uncertain. This CDR3 has 13 amino acids. Germline CDR1 is SSHAT and CDR2 is FNYEAQ (reference sequence). V gave up 1 base and J gave up 6 bases, with 8 bases separating them. CDR3 region: CASSLVPSDTQYF. The CDR3 nucleotides read TGTGCCAGCAGCTTAGTCCCCTCGGATACGCAGTATTTT.

The genes are TRBV19 and TRBJ1-1; a possible D gene is TRBD1 (5 bases). In germline, CDR1 is LNHDA, CDR2 SQIVND (reference sequence). The CDR3 extends over 14 amino acids. V gave up 7 bases and J gave up 5 bases, with 17 bases separating them. CDR3 in amino acids: CASTYLAGVTEAFF. The CDR3, as DNA: TGTGCCAGTACTTATTTAGCGGGGGTGACTGAAGCTTTCTTT.

The rearrangement uses TRBV4-1 and TRBJ2-1; 9 bases map to TRBD2. V gave up 0 bases and J gave up 9 bases; unmatched junction bases: 9. CDR3 length equals 16 residues. Per the germline V gene, CDR1 is MGHRA and CDR2 is YSYEKL. This chain's CDR3 is CASSQERRGGHREQFF. The CDR3 DNA reads TGCGCCAGCAGCCAAGAACGGCGGGGGGGCCACCGTGAGCAGTTCTTC.

The rearrangement uses TRBV5-1 and TRBJ1-2; 9 bases are shared with TRBD1. The CDR3 sequence is 14 residues long. V was pared by 4 bases and J by 3 bases, with 4 bases of the junction left unmatched. From germline, CDR1 is SGHRS and CDR2 YFSETQ. The CDR3 loop reads CASSSGDRDYGYTF. The DNA of the CDR3 is TGCGCCAGCAGCAGCGGGGACAGGGACTATGGCTACACCTTC.

The chain links TRBV9 to TRBJ2-1, with 12 positions matching TRBD2. Germline V CDR1 and CDR2: SGDLS, YYNGEE. Trimming cost V 4 bases and J 8 bases; bases outside gene matches: 4. The CDR3 totals 14 residues. Here the CDR3 reads CASSLAGGLYEQFF. Here the CDR3 DNA reads TGTGCCAGCAGCCTAGCGGGGGGGCTTTATGAGCAGTTCTTC.

This chain joins TRBV19 and TRBJ1-2; 8 bases are a match to TRBD1. The germline CDR1 and CDR2 sequences are LNHDA and SQIVND (reference sequence). J was trimmed by 6 bases and V by 7 bases; bases with no gene match: 16. This CDR3 has 16 amino acids. The CDR3 here is CASNRRQGAWTDGYTF. CDR3 coding DNA: TGTGCCAGTAACCGGAGGCAGGGGGCGTGGACTGATGGCTACACCTTC.

V gene TRBV7-2 combines with J gene TRBJ1-4; weak D call: TRBD1 (5 bases). Trimming removed 7 bases from V and 2 bases from J, with 14 bases in between. CDR1 SGHTA and CDR2 FQGNSA come from the germline V gene. The CDR3 is 15 residues long. CDR3 loop: CASNPGGRTNEKLFF. The CDR3 DNA reads TGTGCCAGCAACCCGGGGGGACGGACTAATGAAAAACTGTTTTTT.

The rearrangement links TRBV29-1 to TRBJ1-2, with TRBD1 matching over 7 bases. This CDR3 contains 13 residues. V was clipped by 6 bases and J by 2 bases; unmatched bases: 6. Per the germline V gene, CDR1 is SQVTM and CDR2 is ANQGSEA. The CDR3: CSVGKGQNYGYTF. In DNA form, the CDR3 reads TGCAGCGTCGGTAAGGGACAGAACTATGGCTACACCTTC.

The rearrangement links TRBV9 to TRBJ1-1; D call uncertain. The CDR3 has 16 residues. Per germline, CDR1 SGDLS and CDR2 YYNGEE. V was shortened by 2 bases and J by 4 bases, with 18 bases between the two germline ends. The CDR3 protein is CASSVGASQEGTEAFF. CDR3 nucleotides: TGTGCCAGCAGCGTCGGAGCAAGCCAAGAAGGCACTGAAGCTTTCTTT.

This chain connects TRBV11-2 to TRBJ2-5; D may be TRBD1 (6 bases). The CDR3 runs 16 residues. Germline CDR1 is SGHAT and CDR2 is FQNNGV. V gave up 4 bases and J gave up 4 bases, with 19 bases separating them. CDR3 amino acids: CASSSNVTGSLETQYF. CDR3 bases: TGTGCCAGCAGCTCGAACGTCACAGGGTCCCTAGAGACCCAGTACTTC.